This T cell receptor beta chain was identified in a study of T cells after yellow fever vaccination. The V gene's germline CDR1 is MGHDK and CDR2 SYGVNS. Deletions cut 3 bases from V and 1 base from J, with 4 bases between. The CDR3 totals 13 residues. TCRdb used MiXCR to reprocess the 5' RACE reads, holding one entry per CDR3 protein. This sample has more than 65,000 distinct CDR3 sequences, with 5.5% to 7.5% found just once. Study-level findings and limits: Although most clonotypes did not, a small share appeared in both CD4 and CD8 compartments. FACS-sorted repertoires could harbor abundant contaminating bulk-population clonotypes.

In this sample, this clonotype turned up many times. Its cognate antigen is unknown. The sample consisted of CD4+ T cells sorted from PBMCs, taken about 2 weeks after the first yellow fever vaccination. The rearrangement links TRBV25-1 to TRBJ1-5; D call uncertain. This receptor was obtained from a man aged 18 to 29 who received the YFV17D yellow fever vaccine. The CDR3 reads CASSDRSNQPQHF. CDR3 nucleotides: TGTGCCAGCAGTGATCGGAGCAATCAGCCCCAGCATTTT. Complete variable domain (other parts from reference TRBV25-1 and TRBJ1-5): EADIYQTPRYLVIGTGKKITLECSQTMGHDKMYWYQQDPGMELHLIHYSYGVNSTEKGDLSSESTVSRIRTEHFPLTLESARPSHTSQYLCASSDRSNQPQHFGDGTRLSIL.